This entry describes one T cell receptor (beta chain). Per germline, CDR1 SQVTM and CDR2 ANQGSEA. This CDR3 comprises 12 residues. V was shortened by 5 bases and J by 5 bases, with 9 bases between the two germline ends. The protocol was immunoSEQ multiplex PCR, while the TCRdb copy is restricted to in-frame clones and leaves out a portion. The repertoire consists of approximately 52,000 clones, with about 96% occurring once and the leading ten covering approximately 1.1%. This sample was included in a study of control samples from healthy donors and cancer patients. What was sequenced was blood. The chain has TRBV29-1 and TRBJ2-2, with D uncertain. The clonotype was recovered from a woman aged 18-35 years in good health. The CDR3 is CSVTTETGELFF. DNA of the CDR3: TGCAGCGTTACTACAGAGACCGGGGAGCTGTTTTTT.